One sample yielded the 15 T cell receptor beta chains listed below, sequenced in a study of blood T cell repertoires in COVID-19. This table comes from immunoSEQ multiplex PCR, and its TCRdb copy is limited to in-frame clones, with some not included. The table has a few hundred thousand clones, 90% seen once. Sequenced: peripheral blood. The receptor source for this set is an older woman with COVID-19, enrolled during active disease.

This sequence joins TRBV6-6 and TRBJ2-7; TRBD1 matches 10 bases. CDR1 and CDR2 from the germline V gene are MNHNY and SVGAGI (reference sequence). V lost 2 bases, J lost 3 bases, and 7 bases stayed unmatched. The CDR3 loop spans 16 amino acids. The CDR3 protein is CASSYSGTGDRYEQYF. CDR3 DNA sequence: TGTGCCAGCAGTTACAGCGGGACAGGGGATCGCTACGAGCAGTACTTC.

The chain combines TRBV5-4 with TRBJ1-2; 11 nucleotides align to TRBD1. Germline V CDR1 and CDR2: SGHNT, YYREEE (reference sequence). This CDR3 region has 14 residues. After removal of 5 bases from V and 3 bases from J, the junction contained 3 bases not matched to a gene. CDR3 sequence: CASREGQGDYGYTF. The CDR3 DNA is TGTGCCAGCAGGGAGGGACAGGGGGACTATGGCTACACCTTC.

The chain links TRBV27 to TRBJ1-2, with D possibly being TRBD1 (5 bases). Trimming removed 8 bases from V and 0 bases from J, with 10 bases in between. This CDR3 contains 13 residues. In germline, CDR1 is MNHEY, CDR2 SMNVEV (reference sequence). The CDR3 sequence: CASDKTANYGYTF. The CDR3 DNA sequence: TGTGCCAGCGACAAGACAGCTAACTATGGCTACACCTTC.

The chain employs TRBV3-1 (or the pseudogene TRBV3-2) and TRBJ1-5; 8 bases are shared with TRBD1. From germline, CDR1 is LGHDT and CDR2 YNNKEL (reference sequence). The trim removed 2 bases at V and 7 bases at J, leaving 4 bases unmatched. The CDR3 runs to 14 residues. For the CDR3, the DNA is TGTGCCAGCAGCCAAAGGCACAGGGGGCAGCCCCAGCATTTT. Its protein product is CASSQRHRGQPQHF.

The J gene is TRBJ2-7, the V gene TRBV5-1; 11 bases match TRBD2. The CDR3 totals 17 residues. Germline CDR1 SGHRS, CDR2 YFSETQ. V dropped 4 bases and J dropped 0; count of bases not matched to a gene: 9. CDR3 in amino acids: CASSPWGTSGYSYEQYF. The CDR3 nucleotides read TGCGCCAGCAGCCCGTGGGGGACTAGCGGTTACTCCTACGAGCAGTACTTC.

V and J are TRBV3-1 (or the pseudogene TRBV3-2) and TRBJ1-2; 9 bases line up with TRBD1. The V segment lost 1 base and the J segment 0 bases; nucleotides outside the gene matches: 6. The CDR3 is 17 amino acids. Germline assignment: CDR1 LGHDT and CDR2 YNNKEL (reference sequence). DNA for the CDR3: TGTGCCAGCAGCCAAGTTGCCCGGACAGGGGCTAACTATGGCTACACCTTC. Protein sequence: CASSQVARTGANYGYTF.

This rearrangement joins TRBV12-2 to TRBJ1-2; the table calls TRBD1, which could not be checked here. TRBV12-2 is tagged as a pseudogene. The CDR3 spans 17 residues. As DNA, the CDR3 is TGTGCAAGTCGCTCCTCCGTCTTAAACAGGGGGCTCTATGGCTACACCTTC. It encodes CASRSSVLNRGLYGYTF.

This clone was observed a single time. The rearrangement joins TRBV7-2 to TRBJ2-5; weak D call: TRBD1 (6 bases). V was pared by 7 bases and J by 6 bases, with 15 bases between. Germline-derived CDR1 and CDR2 are SGHTA and FQGNSA. CDR3 length equals 13 residues. DNA for the CDR3: TGTGCCAGCACCCTAGGGGGTAGGCAGACCCAGTACTTC. Encoded protein: CASTLGGRQTQYF.

This chain joins TRBV28 and TRBJ2-7, with 10 bases lining up with TRBD2. The CDR3 is made up of 14 amino acids. Trimming at V came to 8 bases and at J to 0 bases, leaving 4 bases not matched to a gene. The germline gives CDR1 MDHEN, CDR2 SYDVKM. DNA for the CDR3: TGTGCCAGCCCGGCTAGCGGGGGCTCCTACGAGCAGTACTTC. Translation: CASPASGGSYEQYF.

This chain links TRBV5-1 with TRBJ1-2, with TRBD1 identical over 9 bases. Germline CDR1 is SGHRS and CDR2 is YFSETQ. The junction had 8 bases not matched to a gene; V was cut back by 5 bases and J by 3 bases. The length of the CDR3 is 15 residues. CDR3: CASRRTGGEDYGYTF. The DNA for the CDR3 is TGCGCCAGCAGACGAACAGGGGGCGAGGACTATGGCTACACCTTC.

The J gene is TRBJ1-1, the V gene TRBV4-3; D remains ambiguous. The CDR3 has 15 residues. Trimming cost V 0 bases and J 3 bases, with 11 bases left between them. Germline V gene sequence: CDR1 LGHNA, CDR2 YSLEER. This CDR3 reads CASSQEWQDYTEAFF. The CDR3 DNA follows: TGCGCCAGCAGCCAAGAGTGGCAGGATTACACTGAAGCTTTCTTT.

The sample holds one count of this clone. The rearrangement joins TRBV19 to TRBJ2-1, with 12 bases lining up with TRBD2. Trimming removed 9 bases from V and 6 bases from J; junction bases left unmatched: 9. The CDR3 extends over 15 amino acids. Germline V gives CDR1 LNHDA, CDR2 SQIVND (reference sequence). The CDR3 sequence: CASNIGGLAGNEQFF. CDR3 in DNA: TGTGCCAGCAACATAGGGGGACTAGCGGGCAATGAGCAGTTCTTC.

There are a few counts of this clone. V usage is TRBV9 and J usage is TRBJ1-4, with TRBD1 as a possible D gene (6 bases). This CDR3 has 14 residues. The V end lost 2 bases, the J end lost 4 bases, and 9 bases lay between the germline ends. Germline V gives CDR1 SGDLS, CDR2 YYNGEE. For the CDR3, the DNA is TGTGCCAGCAGCGTGTCGGACAGTAATGAAAAACTGTTTTTT. The encoded protein is CASSVSDSNEKLFF.

The rearrangement joins TRBV6-5 to TRBJ2-1; the match to TRBD2 covers 9 bases. The CDR3 consists of 15 residues. CDR1 is MNHEY, CDR2 SVGAGI, per germline. The J segment lost 7 bases and the V segment lost 2 bases, leaving 6 bases of the junction unmatched. The CDR3 here is CASSYGGGAGNEQFF. In DNA form, the CDR3 reads TGTGCCAGCAGTTACGGCGGGGGGGCAGGGAATGAGCAGTTCTTC.

The genes are TRBV11-2 and TRBJ2-2, with 7 nucleotides matching TRBD1. The CDR3 extends over 15 amino acids. The ends lost 3 bases at V and 4 bases at J; junction bases unmatched: 5. The germline gives CDR1 SGHAT, CDR2 FQNNGV. CDR3 in DNA: TGTGCCAGCAGCTTTAGGGGGCGAAGCACCGGGGAGCTGTTTTTT. Its translation: CASSFRGRSTGELFF.